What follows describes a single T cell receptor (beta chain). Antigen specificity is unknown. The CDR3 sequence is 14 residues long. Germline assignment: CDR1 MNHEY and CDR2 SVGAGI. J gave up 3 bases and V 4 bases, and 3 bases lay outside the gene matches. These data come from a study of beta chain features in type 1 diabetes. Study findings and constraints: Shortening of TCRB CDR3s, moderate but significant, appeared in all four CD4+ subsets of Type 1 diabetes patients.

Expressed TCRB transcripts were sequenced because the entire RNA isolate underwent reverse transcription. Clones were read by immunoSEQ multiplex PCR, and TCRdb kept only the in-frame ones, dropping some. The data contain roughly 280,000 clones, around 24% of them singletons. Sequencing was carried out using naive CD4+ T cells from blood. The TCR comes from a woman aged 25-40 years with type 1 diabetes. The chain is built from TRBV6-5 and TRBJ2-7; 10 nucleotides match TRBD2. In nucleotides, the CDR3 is TGTGCCAGCAGTTCTACTAGCGGGATCTACGAGCAGTACTTC. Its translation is CASSSTSGIYEQYF.